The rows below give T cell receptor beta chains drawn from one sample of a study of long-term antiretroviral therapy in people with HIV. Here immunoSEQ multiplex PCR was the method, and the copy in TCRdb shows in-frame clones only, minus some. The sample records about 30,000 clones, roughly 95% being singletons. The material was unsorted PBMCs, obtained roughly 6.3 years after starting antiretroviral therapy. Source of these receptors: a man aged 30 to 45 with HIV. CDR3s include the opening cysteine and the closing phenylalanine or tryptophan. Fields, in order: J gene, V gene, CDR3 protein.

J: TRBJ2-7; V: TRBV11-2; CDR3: CASSLAGGREQYF
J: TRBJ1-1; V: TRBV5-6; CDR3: CASSREWTGGTEAFF
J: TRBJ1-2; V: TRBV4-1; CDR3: CASSQPRGRGGYGYTF
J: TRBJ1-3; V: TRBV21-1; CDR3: CASSKPVESGNTIYF
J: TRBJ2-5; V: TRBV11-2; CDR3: CASSLDRAVETQYF
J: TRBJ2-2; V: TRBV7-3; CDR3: CASSQRQGAHFITGELFF
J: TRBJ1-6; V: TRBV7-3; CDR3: CASSLMAGDNSPLHF
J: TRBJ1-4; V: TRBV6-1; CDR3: CASSEFLTGGNEKLFF
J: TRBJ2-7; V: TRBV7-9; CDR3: CASSTGRPTHEQYF
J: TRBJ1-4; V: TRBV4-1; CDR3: CASSRWATRMGTNEKLFF
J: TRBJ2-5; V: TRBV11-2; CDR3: CASSYRMLGRAQETQYF
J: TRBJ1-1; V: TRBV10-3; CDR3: CAISDPTANTEAFF
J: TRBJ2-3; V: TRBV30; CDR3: CAWSGGSTDTQYF
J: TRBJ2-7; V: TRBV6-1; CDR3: CASSPRQGAYEQYF
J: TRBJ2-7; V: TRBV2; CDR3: CASSEAGTGSSYEQYF
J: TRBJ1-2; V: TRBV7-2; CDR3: CASSRHGRQPSGYTF
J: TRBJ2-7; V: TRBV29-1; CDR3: CSVAPDDYYEQYF